The 7 T cell receptor beta chains listed next were all sequenced from one sample in a study of shared clonotypes between healthy human individuals. TCRdb's table, derived via immunoSEQ multiplex PCR, lists solely in-frame clones and lacks some. Here the sample spans hundreds of thousands of clones, less than 80% being singletons. The source material was memory CD4+ T cells sorted from blood. Subset reported: CD45RA-negative fraction. Receptors were obtained from a woman aged 25 to 39 in good health.

The sample holds one count of this clone. The chain employs TRBV30 and TRBJ2-4; D is uncertain. Trimming left V 4 bases short and J 5 bases short, with 3 bases between. Germline lookup yields CDR1 GTSNPN and CDR2 SVGIG (reference sequence). This CDR3 comprises 10 residues. DNA for the CDR3: TGTGCCTGGACAGAAAACATTCAGTACTTC. Protein: CAWTENIQYF.

The chain combines TRBV28 with TRBJ1-1; D is unclear. This CDR3 has 14 residues. V was clipped by 10 bases and J by 5 bases, with 20 bases between them. Germline V gene sequence: CDR1 MDHEN, CDR2 SYDVKM. The CDR3 DNA reads TGTGCCACCCACGTAGTAGGCGGGTGGACTGAAGCTTTCTTT. Its translation: CATHVVGGWTEAFF.

This chain connects TRBV28 to TRBJ2-3; maybe TRBD1 (5 bases). The germline V and J ends were trimmed by 4 bases and 9 bases, with 17 bases remaining between them. CDR3 size: 14 residues. In germline, CDR1 is MDHEN, CDR2 SYDVKM. CDR3 sequence: CASSSPTRGRTQYF. CDR3 coding DNA: TGTGCCAGCAGTTCCCCCACAAGGGGAAGAACGCAGTATTTT.

This chain links TRBV5-1 with TRBJ2-3; 9 nucleotides match TRBD1. CDR1 is SGHRS, CDR2 YFSETQ, per germline. The CDR3 runs to 16 residues. J was trimmed by 4 bases and V by 2 bases; bases with no gene match: 8. The CDR3 sequence is CASSFTGGASADTQYF. The CDR3, as DNA: TGCGCCAGCAGCTTTACAGGGGGCGCGTCCGCAGATACGCAGTATTTT.

As to this clone: Other DNA sequences in this specimen translate into the identical CDR3. V and J are TRBV28 and TRBJ1-1, with D tentatively TRBD1 (5 bases). Germline CDR1 reads MDHEN; CDR2 reads SYDVKM. The CDR3 totals 14 residues. The V end was cut by 7 bases, the J end by 2 bases, with 14 bases between. The CDR3 loop is CASTPPWGNTEAFF. CDR3 nucleotides: TGTGCCAGCACCCCCCCCTGGGGCAACACTGAAGCTTTCTTT.

This chain links TRBV23-1 with TRBJ2-6; no clear D gene. TRBV23-1 is annotated as an ORF whose role is uncertain. The CDR3 loop spans 16 amino acids. The V gene lost 4 bases and the J gene lost 0 bases, with 10 bases spanning the gap. CDR3 in DNA: TGCGCCAGCAGTCGGCTTTTCCCCTCTGGGGCCAACGTCCTGACTTTC. Translating gives CASSRLFPSGANVLTF.

The chain joins TRBV6-1 to TRBJ2-7; perhaps TRBD1 as D (6 bases). Deletions cut 5 bases from V and 3 bases from J, with 14 bases between. The CDR3 has 14 amino acids. CDR1 and CDR2 from the germline V gene are MNHNS and SASEGT. For the CDR3, the DNA is TGTGCCAGCAGTTCGTTACAGGGTCGCTACGAGCAGTACTTC. Protein: CASSSLQGRYEQYF.